These 7 T cell receptor beta chains were all obtained from the same sample, sequenced in a study of T-cell reconstitution after alpha-beta-depleted transplantation in children. The authors prepared the TCRbeta library with unique molecular identifiers. Via MiXCR, TCRdb re-called the PCR reads, giving one row per CDR3 protein. Counted here are some 200,000 distinct CDR3 sequences, around 7.7% occurring once; the ten biggest clones make up about 40%. Sequences were derived from PBMCs, mostly from graft donor cells, sampled 360 days after TCRalphabeta/CD19-depleted stem cell transplant. The receptor source for this set is a male patient under 10 years old who had a stem cell transplant for acute myeloid leukemia, so the T cells may come from the graft donor.

A remark on this clonotype: A much more abundant neighbour one base away suggests this may be a read error. The V and J genes are TRBV12-3 or TRBV12-4 and TRBJ2-5; TRBD2 might be the D (5 bases). The CDR3 totals 14 residues. V gave up 5 bases and J gave up 12 bases, with 22 bases separating them. The CDR3 coding sequence is TGTGCCAGCAGTCTTGACGAGCTCCGGGGAGCCGAGTACTTC. Translated, it gives CASSLDELRGAEYF.

This clonotype was detected ten times or more. The chain combines TRBV7-8 with TRBJ2-5; no clear D gene. CDR1 SGHVS and CDR2 FQNEAQ come from the germline V gene. The CDR3 runs 12 residues. Trimming pared 1 base from V and 9 bases from J, leaving 9 bases between. The CDR3 DNA reads TGTGCCAGCAGCTTAGGCGGCAGTGCCCAGTACTTC. Its translation: CASSLGGSAQYF.

This chain links TRBV28 with TRBJ2-7; D perhaps matches TRBD2 (7 bases). Germline V CDR1 and CDR2: MDHEN, SYDVKM. The CDR3 runs 14 residues. The ends were cut back, 7 bases at V and 1 base at J, with 14 bases in the middle. In nucleotides, the CDR3 is TGTGCCAGCAACTCGGGGGGCAGATCCTACGAGCAGTACTTC. Translating it yields CASNSGGRSYEQYF.

V gene TRBV20-1 combines with J gene TRBJ2-1; maybe TRBD1 (6 bases). The germline V gene encodes CDR1 DFQATT and CDR2 SNEGSKA (reference sequence). The length of the CDR3 is 11 residues. The ends were cut back, 7 bases at V and 5 bases at J, with 9 bases in the middle. Here the CDR3 DNA reads TGCAGTGTATCAGGGGACAATGAGCAGTTCTTC. Protein product: CSVSGDNEQFF.

The chain has TRBV7-8 and TRBJ2-5; possible D gene TRBD2, 5 bases. The CDR3 loop spans 13 amino acids. The V gene lost 6 bases and the J gene lost 14 bases, with 22 bases spanning the gap. Looked up from germline, CDR1 is SGHVS and CDR2 is FQNEAQ. CDR3 region: CASSLHPGPREYF. CDR3 DNA sequence: TGTGCCAGCAGTCTTCACCCCGGCCCTCGGGAATACTTC.

This clonotype has more than one count but fewer than ten. This rearrangement joins TRBV14 to TRBJ2-2; possible D gene TRBD1, 6 bases. The germline gives CDR1 SGHDN, CDR2 FVKESK. This CDR3 is built from 15 residues. V was pared by 4 bases and J by 6 bases, with 15 bases between. The DNA for the CDR3 is TGTGCCAGCAGCCCGAAGGCCAGGGGCCCCGGGGAGCTGTTTTTT. Encoded protein: CASSPKARGPGELFF.

The chain carries TRBV7-9 and TRBJ2-1; no reliable D call. Trimming shortened V by 5 bases and J by 2 bases, and 16 bases separated the two germline ends. Germline CDR1 SEHNR, CDR2 FQNEAQ (reference sequence). This CDR3 is built from 16 residues. The CDR3 loop reads CASSPIPANTYNEQFF. As DNA, the CDR3 is TGTGCCAGCAGCCCCATCCCAGCGAATACCTACAATGAGCAGTTCTTC.